This TCR beta chain was sequenced in a study of shared clonotypes between healthy human individuals. Study-level background: Participating donors consisted of a couple of women and a few men aged 18 to 49.

Source study methods: With immunoSEQ giving junction-only sequences and no quality scores, filtering differed. Only in-frame clones appear in the TCRdb table, and some are missing; sequencing was by immunoSEQ multiplex PCR. The V and J calls and clone size were taken over from that table, and D and trimming were inferred from the DNA. Seen here are some 1,100,000 clones, around three quarters observed once, and the top ten hold 0.4% to 0.55%. The CDR3 extends over 14 amino acids. Germline values: CDR1 MNHNS, CDR2 SASEGT. With 2 bases removed from V and 6 bases from J, the gap between germline ends came to 11 bases. All participating donors were Caucasian adults from Nashville, Tennessee. CD4+ cells were split into CD45RA+ naive and CD45RA-negative memory subsets.

The chain employs TRBV6-1 and TRBJ1-5, with D possibly TRBD1 on 5 matching bases. The source material was memory CD4+ T cells from PBMCs. Subset given: CD45RA-negative fraction. The clonotype was recovered from a man between 18 and 29 years old in good health. Some clones in this sample may be carry-over from other donors' samples. The CDR3 reads CASSESPRVQPQHF. The DNA of the CDR3 is TGTGCCAGCAGTGAAAGCCCCAGGGTTCAGCCCCAGCATTTT.